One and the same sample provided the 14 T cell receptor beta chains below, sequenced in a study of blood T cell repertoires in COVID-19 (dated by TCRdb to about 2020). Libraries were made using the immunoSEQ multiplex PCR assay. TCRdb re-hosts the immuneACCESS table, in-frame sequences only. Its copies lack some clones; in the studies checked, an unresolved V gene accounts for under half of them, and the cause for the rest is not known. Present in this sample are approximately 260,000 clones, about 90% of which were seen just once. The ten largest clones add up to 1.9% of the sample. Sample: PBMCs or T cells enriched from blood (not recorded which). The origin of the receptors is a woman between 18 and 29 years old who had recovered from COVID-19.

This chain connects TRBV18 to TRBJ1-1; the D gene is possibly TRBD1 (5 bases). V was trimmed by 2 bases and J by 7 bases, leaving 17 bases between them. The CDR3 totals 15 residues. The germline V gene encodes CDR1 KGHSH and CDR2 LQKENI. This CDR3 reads CASSPGQGFIVEAFF. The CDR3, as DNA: TGTGCCAGCTCACCAGGTCAGGGATTTATAGTTGAAGCTTTCTTT.

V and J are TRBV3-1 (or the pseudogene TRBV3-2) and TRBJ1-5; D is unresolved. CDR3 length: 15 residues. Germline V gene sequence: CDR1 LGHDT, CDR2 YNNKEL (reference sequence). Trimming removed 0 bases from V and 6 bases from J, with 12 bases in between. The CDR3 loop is CASSQDFTGSQPQHF. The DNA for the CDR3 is TGTGCCAGCAGCCAAGATTTTACGGGATCTCAGCCCCAGCATTTT.

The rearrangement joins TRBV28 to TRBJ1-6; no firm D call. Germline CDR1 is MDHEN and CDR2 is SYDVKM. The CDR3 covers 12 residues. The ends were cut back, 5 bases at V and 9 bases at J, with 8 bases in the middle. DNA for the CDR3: TGTGCCAGCAGTCCCTCCCTTTCACCCCTCCACTTT. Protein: CASSPSLSPLHF.

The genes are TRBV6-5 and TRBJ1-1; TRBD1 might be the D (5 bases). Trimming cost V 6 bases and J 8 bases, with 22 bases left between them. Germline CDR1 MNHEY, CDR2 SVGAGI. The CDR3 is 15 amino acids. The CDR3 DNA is TGTGCCAGCAGCCCCAGATCGGACGGCCGGGGGGAAGCTTTCTTT. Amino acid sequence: CASSPRSDGRGEAFF.

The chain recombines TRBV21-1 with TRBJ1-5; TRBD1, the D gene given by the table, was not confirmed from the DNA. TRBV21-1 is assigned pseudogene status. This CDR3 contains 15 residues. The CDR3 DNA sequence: TGTGCCAGCAGCAATCGGACAGGGAGGACGGAGCCCCAGCATTTT. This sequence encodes CASSNRTGRTEPQHF.

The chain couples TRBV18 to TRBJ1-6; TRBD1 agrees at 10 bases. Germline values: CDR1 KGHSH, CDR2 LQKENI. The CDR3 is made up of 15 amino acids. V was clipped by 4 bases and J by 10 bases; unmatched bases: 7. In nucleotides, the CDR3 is TGTGCCAGCTCACTGGCCCGGGACAGGGGCTCACCCCTCCACTTT. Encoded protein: CASSLARDRGSPLHF.

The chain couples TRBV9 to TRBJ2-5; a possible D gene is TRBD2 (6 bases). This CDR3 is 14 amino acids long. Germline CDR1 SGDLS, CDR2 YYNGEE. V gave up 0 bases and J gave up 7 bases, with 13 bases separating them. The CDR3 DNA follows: TGTGCCAGCAGCGTAGCTACATTCGGGGGGACCCAGTACTTC. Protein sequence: CASSVATFGGTQYF. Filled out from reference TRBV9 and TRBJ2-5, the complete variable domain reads DSGVTQTPKHLITATGQRVTLRCSPRSGDLSVYWYQQSLDQGLQFLIQYYNGEERAKGNILERFSAQQFPDLHSELNLSSLELGDSALYFCASSVATFGGTQYFGPGTRLLVL.

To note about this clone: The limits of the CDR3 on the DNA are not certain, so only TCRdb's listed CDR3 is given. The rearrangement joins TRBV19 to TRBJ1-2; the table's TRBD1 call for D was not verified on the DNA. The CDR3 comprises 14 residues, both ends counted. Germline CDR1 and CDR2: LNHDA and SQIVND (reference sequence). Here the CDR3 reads CASSIFGPGYGYTF.

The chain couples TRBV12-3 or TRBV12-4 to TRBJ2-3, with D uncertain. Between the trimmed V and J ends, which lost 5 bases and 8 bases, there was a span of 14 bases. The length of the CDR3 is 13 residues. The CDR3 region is CASSRPRLRTQYF. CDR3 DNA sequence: TGTGCCAGCAGTAGGCCGAGACTTCGTACGCAGTATTTT.

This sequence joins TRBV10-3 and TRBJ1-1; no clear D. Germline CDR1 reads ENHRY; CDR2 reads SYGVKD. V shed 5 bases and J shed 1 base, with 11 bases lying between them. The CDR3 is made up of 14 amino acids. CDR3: CAISRDNKNTEAFF. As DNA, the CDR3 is TGTGCCATCAGTCGAGACAACAAGAACACTGAAGCTTTCTTT.

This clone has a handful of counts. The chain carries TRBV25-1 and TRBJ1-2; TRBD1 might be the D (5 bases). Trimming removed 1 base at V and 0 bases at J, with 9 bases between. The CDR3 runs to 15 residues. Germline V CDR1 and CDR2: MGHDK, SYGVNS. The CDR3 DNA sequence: TGTGCCAGCAGTGAATTGGGACTGCCTAACTATGGCTACACCTTC. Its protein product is CASSELGLPNYGYTF.

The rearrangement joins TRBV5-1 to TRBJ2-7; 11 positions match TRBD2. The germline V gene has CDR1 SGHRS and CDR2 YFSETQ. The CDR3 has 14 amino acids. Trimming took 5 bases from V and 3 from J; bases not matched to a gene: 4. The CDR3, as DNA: TGCGCCAGCAGGGGACTAGCGGCCGGCTACGAGCAGTACTTC. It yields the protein CASRGLAAGYEQYF.

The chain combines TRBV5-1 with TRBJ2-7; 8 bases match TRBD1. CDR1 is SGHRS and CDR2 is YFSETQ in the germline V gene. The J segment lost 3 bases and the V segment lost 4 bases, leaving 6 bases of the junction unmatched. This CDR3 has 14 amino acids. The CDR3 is CASSPTGANYEQYF. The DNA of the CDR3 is TGCGCCAGCAGCCCGACAGGGGCCAACTACGAGCAGTACTTC.

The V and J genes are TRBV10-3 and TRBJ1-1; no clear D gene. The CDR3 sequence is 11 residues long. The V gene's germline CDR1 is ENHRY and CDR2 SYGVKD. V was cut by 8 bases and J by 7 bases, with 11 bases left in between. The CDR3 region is CAIRGKGEAFF. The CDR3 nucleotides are TGTGCCATCCGGGGAAAAGGTGAAGCTTTCTTT.